This section outlines one TCR beta chain sequence together with its context. The antigen remains unidentified. The entry originates in a study of T-cell memory formation after mild COVID-19. About the study: Each donor largely had its own TCR clusters.

Germline CDR1 reads SGHRS; CDR2 reads YFSETQ. Germline trimming cut 0 bases from V and 4 bases from J; bases unmatched to any gene: 10. This CDR3 contains 17 residues. The TCR alpha and TCR beta cDNA libraries, bearing sample barcodes and UMIs, were generated by 5'RACE using constant-segment primers. A single record per CDR3 protein comes from TCRdb applying MiXCR to the 5' RACE reads. The sample consists of fewer than 350,000 distinct CDR3 sequences, 14% of them appearing once. Broader study findings: In second-wave clones peaking day 37, SARS-CoV-2 specificity remained unconfirmed.

This sequence originates from a young man who had mild COVID-19 (a few samples of this study predate the infection). Cell type and time point are not known. The chain has TRBV5-1 and TRBJ2-3; 8 bases match TRBD2. The sequenced material came from PBMCs or a T cell subset sorted from them (not recorded which). The CDR3 is CASSLAGSSGSSDTQYF. CDR3 nucleotides: TGCGCCAGCAGCTTGGCGGGGTCTAGCGGGTCTTCAGATACGCAGTATTTT.